This TCR beta chain was retrieved from a study of blood T cell repertoires in COVID-19 (dated by TCRdb to 2019 to 2021). As for the study more broadly: Samples covering the acute and convalescent phases of COVID-19 were provided by collaborators in the United States, Italy and Spain. HLA class I and class II types, where available, came from metadata supplied by the sample provider rather than from assay-based typing. The material from the prospective study consisted of cDNA or gDNA derived from T cells, B-cell-depleted T cells, or PBMCs. The repertoires were released in a freely available public database intended as a resource for research on the immune response to SARS-CoV-2. The dataset comprised deeply sampled blood TCRbeta repertoires from subjects exposed to, actively infected with, or recovered from COVID-19. A de-identified subject ID, COVID-19 status, age in years and sex were almost always included in the sample metadata. Samples were obtained from the ongoing ImmuneRACE study (first 160 participants) and from roughly 1,300 subjects provided by 6 global collaborators. The full study reports these points: Clinical and demographic metadata were provided uncurated, with the amount varying by source and participant.

The collaborating institutions used their own protocols to collect whole blood in K2EDTA tubes. For TCRbeta analysis, collaborator samples were shipped as frozen whole blood, as isolated PBMCs, or as DNA extracted from either sample type. The immunoSEQ Assay, a bias-controlled multiplex PCR, was used to amplify TCRbeta CDR3 regions from genomic DNA. In the source study's methods: Within the assay, amplification of reference gene primers was used to estimate how many nucleated cells each sample contained. Sequence reads were collapsed and filtered to measure the absolute abundance of every unique TCRbeta CDR3 rearrangement. Productive Simpson clonality was computed per sample as the square root of Simpson's diversity index over productive rearrangements. Not all clones reach the TCRdb copy of this immuneACCESS table, which keeps in-frame sequences only. Checked studies attribute under half of the gap to unresolved V genes and leave the rest unexplained. The DNA gave D and trimming, while V, J and clone size come from that table. This sample has some 350,000 clones in its table, and around four fifths of those were observed once. Under 3% of the sample belongs to the ten largest clones.

Comment on this clone: This clone's antigen is unknown. Base quality data are lacking; no much larger clone is found one base away.

As encoded in the germline V gene (reference sequence), CDR1 is SEHNR while CDR2 is FQNEAQ. From cysteine to phenylalanine, the CDR3 is 15 amino acids long. Only the CDR3 part of the read is kept: 45 bases, read in frame from the first base. Trimmed from V: 5 bases; trimmed from J: 5 bases; junction bases lacking a gene match: 3. Sequenced input: peripheral blood. The TCR was taken from a man aged 30 to 39 with active or convalescent COVID-19. Recombination linked TRBV7-9 to TRBJ1-6, with TRBD1 identical over 10 junction bases. The nucleotide sequence is TGTGCCAGCAGCCTAGGGACAGGGGATAATTCACCCCTCCACTTT. Its coded protein is CASSLGTGDNSPLHF.